The rows below give T cell receptor beta chains drawn from one sample of a study of memory CD4+ T cells and cytomegalovirus serostatus. TCRdb's table, derived via immunoSEQ multiplex PCR, lists solely in-frame clones and lacks some. The table includes about 60,000 clones, more than 60% detected once. The sequenced sample was memory CD4+ T cells from blood. All receptors derive from an adult in good health and CMV-seronegative. The CDR3 runs from the conserved cysteine through the conserved F or W. D genes are given only for firm matches. Not all rows give a size; the values are once, few, many and, for expanded clones, a class.

>.|TRBV2|TRBJ1-2|13|TRBD1
CASSLQGNYGYTF
TGTGCCAGCAGTTTACAGGGGAACTATGGCTACACCTTC
>.|TRBV5-1|TRBJ1-2|14|TRBD1
CASSMDQGDYGYTF
TGCGCCAGCAGCATGGACCAGGGGGACTATGGCTACACCTTC
>.|TRBV6-4|TRBJ2-3|14|TRBD2
CASSPGLATDTQYF
TGTGCCAGCAGTCCGGGACTAGCGACAGATACGCAGTATTTT
>.|TRBV7-2|TRBJ2-1|12|TRBD2
CASSLPPSGAVF
TGTGCCAGCAGCTTACCGCCCAGCGGGGCGGTCTTC
>.|TRBV29-1|TRBJ2-2|14|.
CSGGGGLGAGELFF
TGCAGCGGTGGGGGGGGCTTGGGAGCCGGGGAGCTGTTTTTT
>.|TRBV7-2|TRBJ1-3|17|.
CASSLGGLTSSGNTIYF
TGTGCCAGCAGCTTAGGTGGACTGACGAGCTCTGGAAACACCATATATTTT
>few|TRBV6-1|TRBJ1-3|13|.
CASSEYSGNTIYF
TGTGCCAGCAGTGAATACAGTGGAAACACCATATATTTT
>.|TRBV15|TRBJ1-5|14|TRBD1
CATSSGQVLGAQHF
TGTGCCACCAGCAGTGGACAGGTCCTCGGGGCCCAGCATTTT
>.|TRBV6-1|TRBJ1-1|15|.
CATSKRGGGNTEAFF
TGTGCCACCTCGAAACGTGGAGGGGGGAACACTGAAGCTTTCTTT
>.|TRBV5-1|TRBJ1-2|12|.
CASSPSGYGYTF
TGCGCCAGCAGCCCGTCTGGCTATGGCTACACCTTC
>.|TRBV12-5|TRBJ2-2|17|TRBD2
CASGSGLAGGKTGELFF
TGTGCTAGTGGTTCTGGACTAGCGGGAGGTAAAACCGGGGAGCTGTTTTTT
>.|TRBV15|TRBJ1-2|13|.
CATSTDRNYGYTF
TGTGCCACCAGCACCGACAGAAACTATGGCTACACCTTC
>once|TRBV5-4|TRBJ2-1|16|.
CASSLAPGAAYNEQFF
TGTGCCAGCAGCTTGGCCCCAGGGGCCGCCTACAATGAGCAGTTCTTC
>.|TRBV6-5|TRBJ1-3|14|.
CASSRQTGLNTIYF
TGTGCCAGCAGTCGCCAAACAGGGCTGAACACCATATATTTT
>.|TRBV30|TRBJ1-6|15|TRBD1
CAWSYPGTGNSPLHF
TGTGCCTGGAGTTACCCCGGGACAGGGAATTCACCCCTCCACTTT
>.|TRBV30|TRBJ1-1|11|.
CAWMENTEAFF
TGTGCCTGGATGGAGAACACTGAAGCTTTCTTT
>.|TRBV28|TRBJ1-5|13|.
CASAGSQNQPQHF
TGTGCCAGTGCGGGGAGTCAAAATCAGCCCCAGCATTTT
>.|TRBV19|TRBJ2-1|16|.
CASRNRESVTYNEQFF
TGTGCCAGTAGGAACAGGGAGTCGGTAACCTACAATGAGCAGTTCTTC
>.|TRBV4-2|TRBJ1-2|15|.
CASSQEGNGGYGYTF
TGTGCCAGCAGCCAAGAGGGGAACGGGGGGTATGGCTACACCTTC
>.|TRBV30|TRBJ1-6|15|.
CAWSGNSPGSSPLHF
TGTGCCTGGAGTGGGAACAGCCCAGGGTCCTCACCCCTCCACTTT
>.|TRBV5-6|TRBJ2-1|16|TRBD1
CASSLSRTGGYNEQFF
TGTGCCAGCAGCTTGTCACGAACAGGGGGCTACAATGAGCAGTTCTTC
>.|TRBV25-1|TRBJ1-1|13|.
CASSDRVNTEAFF
TGTGCCAGCAGTGACAGGGTGAACACTGAAGCTTTCTTT
>.|TRBV10-2|TRBJ2-3|12|.
CASSDQGDTQYF
TGCGCCAGCAGTGATCAGGGAGATACGCAGTATTTT
>.|TRBV5-1|TRBJ2-3|18|TRBD1
CASSIRLGGPASTDTQYF
TGCGCCAGCAGCATAAGGTTAGGGGGCCCTGCTAGCACAGATACGCAGTATTTT
>medium-sized|TRBV19|TRBJ1-5|15|.
CASSRYSGVNQPQHF
TGTGCCAGTAGCCGTTACTCGGGGGTCAATCAGCCCCAGCATTTT
>.|TRBV5-5|TRBJ2-3|13|.
CASSPEGQGTQYF
TGTGCCAGCAGCCCCGAGGGCCAGGGCACGCAGTATTTT
>few|TRBV9|TRBJ1-2|14|.
CASSVDQQLGGYTF
TGTGCCAGCAGCGTCGACCAACAGCTGGGGGGCTACACCTTC
>.|TRBV11-2|TRBJ2-1|17|.
CASSPRPPGPTYNEQFF
TGTGCCAGCAGTCCGCGACCCCCGGGACCGACGTACAATGAGCAGTTCTTC
>.|TRBV2|TRBJ1-2|12|.
CATDSTYYGYTF
TGTGCCACGGACAGTACTTACTATGGCTACACCTTC
>.|TRBV10-3|TRBJ1-4|15|.
CAIGAGGATNEKLFF
TGTGCCATCGGGGCAGGAGGGGCAACTAATGAAAAACTGTTTTTT
>.|TRBV7-2|TRBJ1-3|17|TRBD1
CASSLRTGATSGNTIYF
TGTGCCAGCAGCTTAAGAACAGGGGCCACCTCTGGAAACACCATATATTTT
>.|TRBV7-8|TRBJ1-3|16|TRBD1
CASSPTGGHSGNTIYF
TGTGCCAGCAGCCCGACAGGGGGCCACTCTGGAAACACCATATATTTT
>.|TRBV5-1|TRBJ1-4|13|.
CASRQATNEKLFF
TGCGCCAGCCGGCAGGCAACTAATGAAAAACTGTTTTTT
>.|TRBV7-6|TRBJ2-2|15|TRBD1
CASSSPRGRAGELFF
TGTGCCAGCAGCTCCCCTAGGGGGCGCGCCGGGGAGCTGTTTTTT
>.|TRBV5-1|TRBJ2-2|13|.
CASSLGDTGELFF
TGCGCCAGCAGCTTGGGAGACACCGGGGAGCTGTTTTTT
>.|TRBV6-1|TRBJ1-5|13|.
CASTRGANQPQHF
TGTGCCAGCACCCGAGGAGCAAATCAGCCCCAGCATTTT
>once|TRBV2|TRBJ2-7|12|.
CASSEWGYEQYF
TGTGCCAGCAGTGAATGGGGCTACGAGCAGTACTTC
>few|TRBV7-9|TRBJ1-2|14|TRBD1
CASSPRQGSYGYTF
TGTGCCAGCAGTCCGCGACAGGGGAGCTATGGCTACACCTTC
>.|TRBV6-5|TRBJ1-2|15|TRBD1
CASRGQGAPSYGYTF
TGTGCCAGCAGGGGACAGGGGGCACCGTCCTATGGCTACACCTTC
>.|TRBV18|TRBJ1-1|14|TRBD1
CASSPRQGQAEAFF
TGTGCCAGCTCACCTAGACAGGGTCAGGCTGAAGCTTTCTTT
>few|TRBV10-3|TRBJ1-2|12|.
CAVLGVNYGYTF
TGTGCCGTACTGGGAGTGAACTATGGCTACACCTTC
>.|TRBV11-2|TRBJ2-5|13|.
CASSRGRGETQYF
TGTGCCAGCAGCCGCGGCCGGGGCGAGACCCAGTACTTC
>.|TRBV2|TRBJ1-2|14|.
CASSAIEGRGGYTF
TGTGCCAGCAGTGCAATAGAGGGGAGAGGCGGCTACACCTTC
>.|TRBV6-5|TRBJ1-2|14|.
CASSYSTEGLGYTF
TGTGCCAGCAGTTACTCCACGGAAGGCCTTGGCTACACCTTC
>.|TRBV30|TRBJ2-7|14|TRBD2
CAWSLGLAAGEQYF
TGTGCCTGGTCCCTCGGACTAGCCGCAGGCGAGCAGTACTTC
>.|TRBV7-2|TRBJ2-5|14|.
CASSLDSAVETQYF
TGTGCCAGCAGCTTAGACTCAGCGGTTGAGACCCAGTACTTC